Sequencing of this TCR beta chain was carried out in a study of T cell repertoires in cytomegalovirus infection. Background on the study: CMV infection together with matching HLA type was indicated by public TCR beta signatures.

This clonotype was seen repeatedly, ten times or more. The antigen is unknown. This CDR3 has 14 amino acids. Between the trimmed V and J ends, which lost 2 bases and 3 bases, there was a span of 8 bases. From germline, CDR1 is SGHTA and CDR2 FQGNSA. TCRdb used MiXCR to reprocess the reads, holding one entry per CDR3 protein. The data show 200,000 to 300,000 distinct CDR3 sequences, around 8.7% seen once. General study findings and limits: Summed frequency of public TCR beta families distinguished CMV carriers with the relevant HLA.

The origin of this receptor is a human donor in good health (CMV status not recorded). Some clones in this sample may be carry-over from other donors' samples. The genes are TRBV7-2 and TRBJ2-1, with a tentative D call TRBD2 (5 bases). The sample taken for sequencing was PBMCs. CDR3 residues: CASSLPGNYNEQFF. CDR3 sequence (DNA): TGTGCCAGCAGCTTACCCGGGAACTACAATGAGCAGTTCTTC.